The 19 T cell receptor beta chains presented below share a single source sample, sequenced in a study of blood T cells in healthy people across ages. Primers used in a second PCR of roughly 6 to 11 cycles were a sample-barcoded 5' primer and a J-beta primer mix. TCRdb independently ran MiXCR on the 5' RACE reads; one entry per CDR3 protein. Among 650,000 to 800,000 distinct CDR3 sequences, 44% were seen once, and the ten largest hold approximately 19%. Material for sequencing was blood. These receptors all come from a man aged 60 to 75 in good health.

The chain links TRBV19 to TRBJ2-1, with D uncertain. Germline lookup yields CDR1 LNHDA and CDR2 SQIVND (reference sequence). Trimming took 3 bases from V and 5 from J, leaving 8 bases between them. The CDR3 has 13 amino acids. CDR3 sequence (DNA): TGTGCCAGTAGTATTGCCTGGAACAATGAGCAGTTCTTC. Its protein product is CASSIAWNNEQFF.

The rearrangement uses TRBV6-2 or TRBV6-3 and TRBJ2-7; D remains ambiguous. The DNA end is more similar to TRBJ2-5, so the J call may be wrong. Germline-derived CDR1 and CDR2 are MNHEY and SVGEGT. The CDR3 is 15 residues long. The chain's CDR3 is CASSYSTLRQETQYF. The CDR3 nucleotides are TGTGCCAGCAGTTACTCGACGCTCAGGCAGGAGACCCAGTACTTC.

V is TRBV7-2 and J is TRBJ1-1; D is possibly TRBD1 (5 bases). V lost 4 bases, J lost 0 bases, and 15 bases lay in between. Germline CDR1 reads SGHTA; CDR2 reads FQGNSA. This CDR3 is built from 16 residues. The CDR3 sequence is CASSSPTVRMNTEAFF. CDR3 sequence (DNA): TGTGCCAGCAGCTCTCCGACAGTACGAATGAACACTGAAGCTTTCTTT.

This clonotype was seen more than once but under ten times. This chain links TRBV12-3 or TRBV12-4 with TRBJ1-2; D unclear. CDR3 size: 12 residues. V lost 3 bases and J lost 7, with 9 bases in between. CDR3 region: CASSFGRGGYTF. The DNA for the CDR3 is TGTGCCAGCAGTTTTGGGCGAGGTGGCTACACCTTC.

CDR3 loop: CSASLSGSPLHF. CDR3 DNA: TGCAGTGCTAGCTTGAGCGGCTCACCCCTCCACTTT. The rearrangement uses TRBV20-1 and TRBJ1-6; no reliable D call. Trimming took off 3 bases at V and 10 bases at J, with 10 bases between the two ends. The CDR3 has 12 amino acids. CDR1 is DFQATT and CDR2 is SNEGSKA in the germline V gene (reference sequence).

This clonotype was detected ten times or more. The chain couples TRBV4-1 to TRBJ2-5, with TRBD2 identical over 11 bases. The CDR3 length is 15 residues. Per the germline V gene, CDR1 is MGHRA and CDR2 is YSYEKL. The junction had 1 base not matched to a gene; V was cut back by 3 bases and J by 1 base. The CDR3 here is CASSQLAGGQETQYF. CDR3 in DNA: TGCGCCAGCAGCCAGCTAGCGGGGGGCCAAGAGACCCAGTACTTC.

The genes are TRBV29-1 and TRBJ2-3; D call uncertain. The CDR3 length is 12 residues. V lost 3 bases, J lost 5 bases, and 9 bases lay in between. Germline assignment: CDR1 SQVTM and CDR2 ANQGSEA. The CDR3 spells CSVETVEDTQYF. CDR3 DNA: TGCAGCGTTGAGACTGTAGAAGATACGCAGTATTTT.

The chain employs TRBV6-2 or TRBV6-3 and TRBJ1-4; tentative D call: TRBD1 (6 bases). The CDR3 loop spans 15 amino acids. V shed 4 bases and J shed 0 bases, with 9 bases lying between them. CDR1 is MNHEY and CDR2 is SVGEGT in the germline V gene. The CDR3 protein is CASSSWTATNEKLFF. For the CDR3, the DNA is TGTGCCAGCAGTTCCTGGACAGCAACTAATGAAAAACTGTTTTTT.

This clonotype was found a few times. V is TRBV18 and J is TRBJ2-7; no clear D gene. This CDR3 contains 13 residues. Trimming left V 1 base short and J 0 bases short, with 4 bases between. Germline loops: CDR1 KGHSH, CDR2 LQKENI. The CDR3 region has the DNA TGTGCCAGCTCACCACAGAGCTCCTACGAGCAGTACTTC. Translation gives CASSPQSSYEQYF.

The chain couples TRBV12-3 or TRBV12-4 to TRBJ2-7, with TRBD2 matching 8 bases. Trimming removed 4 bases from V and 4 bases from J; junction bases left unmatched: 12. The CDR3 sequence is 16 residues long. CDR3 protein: CASSSPGRGAVYEQYF. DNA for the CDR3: TGTGCCAGCAGTTCCCCGGGGCGGGGGGCGGTATACGAGCAGTACTTC.

CDR3 loop: CASSLRTPRRIEQYF. As DNA, the CDR3 is TGTGCCAGCAGTTTAAGGACGCCCAGGAGGATTGAGCAGTACTTC. V and J are TRBV12-3 or TRBV12-4 and TRBJ2-5; D possibly corresponds to TRBD2 (5 bases). V was clipped by 2 bases and J by 11 bases, with 21 bases between them. CDR3 length equals 15 residues.

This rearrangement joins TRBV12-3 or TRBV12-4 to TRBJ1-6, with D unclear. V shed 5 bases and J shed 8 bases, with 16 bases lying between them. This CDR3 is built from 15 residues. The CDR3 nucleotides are TGTGCCAGCAGTGATTACGGGAAAAGATATTCACCCCTCCACTTT. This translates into CASSDYGKRYSPLHF.

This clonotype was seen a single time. The CDR3 DNA is TGCAGTGCTAGAGCCGGGACAGGGAGGAACTCCTACGAGCAGTACTTC. Protein: CSARAGTGRNSYEQYF. The chain joins TRBV20-1 to TRBJ2-7; 9 positions match TRBD1. The CDR3 totals 16 residues. Losses at the gene ends were 1 base for V and 0 bases for J; bases not matched to a gene: 7. Looked up from germline, CDR1 is DFQATT and CDR2 is SNEGSKA (reference sequence).

DNA of the CDR3: TGTGCCAGCAGGGGTGGGGGGATGGCACCAGATACGCAGTATTTT. Translating gives CASRGGGMAPDTQYF. This sequence joins TRBV6-6 and TRBJ2-3, with D maybe TRBD2 (6 bases). The V gene's germline CDR1 is MNHNY and CDR2 SVGAGI (reference sequence). This CDR3 comprises 15 residues. Trimming removed 6 bases at V and 4 bases at J, with 17 bases between.

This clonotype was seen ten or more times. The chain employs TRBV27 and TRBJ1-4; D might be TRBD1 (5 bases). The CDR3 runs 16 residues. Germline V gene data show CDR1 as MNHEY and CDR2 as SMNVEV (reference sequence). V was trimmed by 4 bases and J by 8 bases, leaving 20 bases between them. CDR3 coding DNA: TGTGCCAGCAGTTCCTGGGTGGAGGGGATACGAGAAAAACTGTTTTTT. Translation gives CASSSWVEGIREKLFF.

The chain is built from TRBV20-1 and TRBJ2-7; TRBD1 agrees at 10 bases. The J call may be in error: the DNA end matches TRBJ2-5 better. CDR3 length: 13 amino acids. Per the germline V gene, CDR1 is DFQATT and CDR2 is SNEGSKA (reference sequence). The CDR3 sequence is CSAKGQGGETQYF. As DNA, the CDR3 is TGCAGTGCTAAAGGACAGGGGGGTGAGACCCAGTACTTC.

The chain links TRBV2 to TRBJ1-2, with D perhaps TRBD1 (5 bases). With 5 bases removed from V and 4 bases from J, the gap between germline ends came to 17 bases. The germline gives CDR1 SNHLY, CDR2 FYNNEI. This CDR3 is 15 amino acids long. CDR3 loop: CASSRDRMGGYGYTF. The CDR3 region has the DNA TGTGCCAGCAGTCGAGACCGCATGGGGGGCTATGGCTACACCTTC.

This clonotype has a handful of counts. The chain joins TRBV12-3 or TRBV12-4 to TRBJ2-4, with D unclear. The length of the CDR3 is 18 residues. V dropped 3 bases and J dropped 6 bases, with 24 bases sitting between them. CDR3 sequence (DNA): TGTGCCAGCAGTTTTTTCCTTGGTGGGTTCGGTGGTCGAAACATTCAGTACTTC. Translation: CASSFFLGGFGGRNIQYF.

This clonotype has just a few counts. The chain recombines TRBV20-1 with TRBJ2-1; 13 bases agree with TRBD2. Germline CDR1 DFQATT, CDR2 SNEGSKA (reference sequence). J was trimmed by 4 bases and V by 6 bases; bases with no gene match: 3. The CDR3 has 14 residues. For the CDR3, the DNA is TGCAGTGCGGGGACTAGCGGGGTTTACAATGAGCAGTTCTTC. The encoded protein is CSAGTSGVYNEQFF.